A single T cell receptor (beta chain) is shown here with its context. The specificity of this receptor is unknown. Base qualities were left out, and no much larger clone turns up one base away. The data belong to a study of T cells in Graves' hyperthyroidism and ophthalmopathy (dated by TCRdb to between 2018 and 2021). General notes on the study: Peripheral blood was sampled at the time of initial diagnosis, prior to any treatment. To identify TCR V-J signatures that set the groups apart, the researchers used a discovery cohort of 90 to 100 patients, made up of fewer than 50 with Graves' ophthalmopathy and 55 to 65 with stable Graves' hyperthyroidism. Prospective prediction of ophthalmopathy was tested in an independent validation cohort consisting of fewer than 20 hyperthyroidism patients and 15 to 17 patients who later progressed to ophthalmopathy. The 100 or so discovery patients were divided at random into training and test sets in a 7:3 ratio. In addition, the study compared T-cell repertoires in thyroid tissue and in blood from roughly six Graves' hyperthyroidism patients. Once sampling was done, hyperthyroidism patients were given methimazole at a starting dose of 30 mg daily, whereas ophthalmopathy patients were given high-dose intravenous methylprednisolone. TCR Vbeta CDR3 sequencing of 120 to 150 peripheral blood samples (roughly 43 ophthalmopathy, under 80 hyperthyroidism and roughly 17 progressor patients) is reported in the paper. Results and caveats for the whole study, not just this receptor: Blood samples also contained most of the expanded thyroid clonotypes (frequency above 0.001), which suggests that blood repertoires may reflect thyroid immune responses. Ophthalmopathy was separated from stable hyperthyroidism by a 13 V-J signature model, with about 86% sensitivity and about 81% specificity obtained in cross-validation and 80%/75% obtained in testing. In validation, the model predicted progression to ophthalmopathy a median of about 6 months before onset, with about 67% sensitivity and about 72% specificity. No statistical method was used to set the sample size in advance, and investigators knew the group allocation.

The TCR beta CDR3 regions were amplified from RNA transcripts. For the first round of RT-PCR on the TCR CDR3, the HTBI primer set was used together with the Qiagen OneStep RT-PCR kit. Libraries were constructed in a second round of multiplex PCR, after which size selection and purification were carried out. Sequencing of the libraries was done on an Illumina HiSeq2000 using paired-end 100 bp reads. In the paper's pipeline: SOAPnuke was used to process the raw data, with reads discarded if the reads contained adapters or uncalled bases, had a mean Phred below 15, or lacked an exact constant-primer or identifier match. COPE v1.2.5 was used to merge high-quality paired reads, and clonotypes were defined as unique nucleotide sequences. Clonotypes were aligned to IMGT TRBV, TRBD and TRBJ reference segments using MiTCR v1.1. The analysis was restricted to V-J combinations with a frequency above 0.0001, which together covered over 99% of the repertoires. The TCS score was defined as F50 (clonal expansion) divided by E x V (chaos), with BLOSUM62-based TCRdist calculated between CDR3 peptides within each V-J. Welch's t-statistics and random forest reduced around 520 V-J features to around 14, which were used in a naive Bayes classifier (R e1071). Clones were called with MiXCR by TCRdb after fastp trimmed the public reads at Q25, and only in-frame beta chains were retained. Here each entry gathers all rows of one CDR3 protein and keeps the most common genes and DNA. For this entry, the V and J calls and clone size follow TCRdb and not the study's own pipeline. The sample includes under 800,000 distinct CDR3 sequences, with about 14% observed a single time. The biggest ten clones account for roughly a tenth of the sample.

A patient counted as having stable Graves' hyperthyroidism if no progression to ophthalmopathy occurred over 18 months of follow-up. Hyperthyroidism patients were aged 18 to 65 years and newly diagnosed, with disease duration of less than 2 months. Any patient with an uncontrolled infection, another autoimmune disease, pregnancy or lactation was excluded. Diagnoses were established on the basis of clinical symptoms, serum thyroxine and TRAb, thyroid ultrasound, and orbital computed tomography. Ficoll-Paque density gradient centrifugation was used to isolate PBMCs from around 10 ml of fresh peripheral blood. Total RNA was extracted using Trizol reagent, and RNA quality was assessed on an Agilent 2100 Bioanalyzer. This TCR came from a young woman with Graves' hyperthyroidism. Sequencing was performed on blood.

The CDR3 loop reads CSVWGPNTGELFF. The DNA reads TGCAGCGTTTGGGGACCCAACACCGGGGAGCTGTTTTTT. This chain is built from TRBV29-1 and TRBJ2-2; the D segment is perhaps TRBD1 or TRBD2, each sharing 5 matched bases. Taken from cysteine to phenylalanine, the CDR3 has 13 residues. Of the read, only the CDR3 DNA is kept; its 39 bases are in frame from base 1. At the junction V is shortened by 5 bases and J by 2 bases, with 9 bases in between. Per the germline V gene, SQVTM is the CDR1 and ANQGSEA is the CDR2.